The following is a T cell receptor (beta chain) sequence with its context. There are a few counts of this clone. No cognate antigen has been identified for it. No quality values exist for individual bases; no much larger clone is one base distant. The germline V gene gives CDR1 as SGHRS and CDR2 as YFSETQ. The trim is 0 bases for V and 8 bases for J, with a gap of 15 bases between the germline ends. The CDR3 runs 15 residues from the cysteine to the phenylalanine. The DNA shown is the 45-base CDR3, in frame from base 1. This sample was included in a study of cytomegalovirus exposure and HLA in healthy donors listed by TCRdb under 2017. Notes on the research overall: According to an earlier analysis of 587 of the donors, 150 million to 200 million T cells yielded over 100 million unique TCR beta sequences and about 300 Gb of sequence data. An early release covering 550 to 700 HLA-typed donors comprised about 300 gigabases of sequencing data and around 80 million unique TCR sequences. Of the roughly 410 genotyped donors, 80% to 90% were placed in the genetic ancestry cluster associated with self-reported Caucasian donors. The study aimed to test whether cataloging public T cell receptors could reveal signatures of past pathogen exposure. Using immunosequencing, the study profiled T cell repertoires from about 620 subjects and related those repertoires to cytomegalovirus serostatus. Besides the first cohort of around 670 subjects, a separate validation cohort made up of 120 different subjects was used. To predict cytomegalovirus infection status, the study combined high-throughput TCR immunosequencing, statistical association of individual TCRs with disease status, and machine learning. In a later analysis, previously published TCR beta repertoires from about 670 donors were re-analyzed and high-resolution HLA genotyping was added so that TCR occurrence patterns could be studied. Rather than drawing on any new phenotypic data, the later analysis identified candidate immune exposures from TCR beta sequences and the way those sequences occurred across donors. In an earlier analysis of a few hundred of the donors, high-throughput TCR beta sequencing was used to judge whether each TCR beta V gene segment behaved as functional or pseudogenic. Donor age, sex, ethnicity and CMV serostatus were collected together with the repertoire data. A later genetic analysis used genome-wide SNP genotypes for about three fifths of the 666 donors, treating that subset as a discovery cohort. Every discovery cohort repertoire had been produced on one sequencing platform. HLA typing covered class I and class II loci at four-digit resolution. The number of donors typed differed by locus, with about 620-630 for A, B, C, DRB1 and DQB1, roughly 520 for DQA1, about 610 for DPA1, and around 460 for DPB1. About five DR-DQ haplotypes were treated as single units for association and clustering because of strong linkage in the cohort. Across 398 genotyped donors of the cohort, an average of about 240,000 unique TCR beta nucleotide sequences per donor were sequenced, and 15% to 20% of those sequences were non-productive.

The cohort consisted of some 730 healthy bone marrow donors. Cohort members were all nominally healthy when sampled, although unrecorded immune exposures were likely present. The donor tested CMV seronegative and was one of the 352 seronegative cohort members. Each donor provided a peripheral blood sample, and peripheral blood mononuclear cells were used for TCR beta sequencing. Genomic DNA was extracted from the blood cell samples with the Qiagen DNeasy Blood Extraction Kit. Libraries were constructed by the immunoSEQ multiplex PCR assay. For the multiplex PCR, a mixture combining 60 forward primers for TCR Vbeta segments and 13 reverse primers for TCR Jbeta segments was used. Amplification of the CDR3 region of rearranged TCR beta genes was performed with a multiplex PCR assay on genomic DNA. Amplified TCR beta libraries were sequenced as 87-base-pair reads on the Illumina HiSeq System. For the original study's pipeline: A later analysis tallied roughly 80 million unique TCR beta chains across the 666 repertoires, and some 10 million of those chains were shared by two or more donors. A nearest-neighbor algorithm error-corrected the raw reads and collapsed the reads into unique sequences, merging closely related sequences to remove PCR and sequencing errors. CDR3 sequences were aligned to IMGT reference sequences to assign V, D and J gene segments. For a sequence to be retained, a match of at least six nucleotides to both a V gene segment and a J gene segment was required. A rearrangement was called productive if the CDR3 had no stop codons and remained in frame with V and J, and every other rearrangement was called non-productive. CDR3 was defined according to IMGT convention as the region running from the second conserved V-encoded cysteine to the conserved J-encoded phenylalanine. The earlier analysis of fewer than 750 of the donors excluded sequences that lacked an unambiguous match to a single V gene segment. In an earlier analysis of around 600 of the donors, V segments were called functional above 56.7% productive rearrangements and were called segregating when the between-donor standard deviation exceeded 5%. A statistical classification framework was built to diagnose cytomegalovirus status from the catalog of TCR beta chain sequences. In a later analysis, TCR nucleotide sequences were compared against IMGT/GENE-DB human TR gene sequences so that V and J genes could be assigned. The TCRdist pipeline was used in a later analysis to assign CDR3 sequences and most-parsimonious VDJ recombination scenarios. In a later analysis, each TCR beta chain was defined by its CDR3 amino acid sequence together with its V-gene family, and reads without a unique V-gene family were excluded. A later analysis removed 450 to 600 highly shared, low-generation-probability nucleotide sequences to deal with suspected cross-contamination and a sequencing artifact. In a later analysis, a clonal expansion index for each public chain was calculated from normalized within-repertoire ranks of inferred template counts. In a later analysis, generation probabilities were computed with a VDJ recombination model fitted to out-of-frame rearrangements, and the resulting probabilities were checked against IGoR. In a later analysis, hypergeometric tests were used to score TCR-TCR, TCR-HLA and TCR-CMV co-occurrence, with a repertoire-size bias correction applied to TCR pairs. In a later analysis, false discovery rates were estimated by permuting HLA or CMV assignments 20 times. In a later analysis, co-occurring TCRs were grouped using DBSCAN, with TCRdist sequence similarity added in when clustering inside HLA-allele-positive subsets. Repertoires with fewer than 30,000 or more than 120,000 public chains were left out of co-occurrence clustering, as were several repertoires with anomalous nucleotide sharing. This is the immuneACCESS table as TCRdb keeps it, with only in-frame sequences that have V and J called. A part of the clones is gone; compared with another copy, unresolved V genes explain less than half, and the rest is unexplained. That table furnishes V, J and clone size, whereas the DNA furnished D and trimming. The sample table holds over 100,000 clones, of which 80% to 85% were seen once. The top ten constitute about 2% of the sample.

Points the paper makes about the study in general: In the study, around 150 TCR beta chains were listed as associated with cytomegalovirus. In a later genetic analysis, fewer N-insertions in productive TCRs were reported among donors in an Asian-associated ancestry cluster than the roughly 700-donor mean. According to a later analysis, parvovirus B19, influenza, CMV and Epstein-Barr virus appeared linked to several top co-occurrence clusters. According to a later analysis, most CMV-associated TCR beta chains appeared to be HLA-restricted, and the HLA associations seemed to be driven largely by CMV exposure. CMV serostatus was the only immune exposure information available for the cohort. A later analysis associated about 16,000 TCR beta sequences with specific HLA alleles at a false discovery rate of 0.05. In a later analysis, the rate of TCR association differed among HLA loci, with DRB1 alleles having the most associated TCRs and HLA-C alleles having the fewest. Because counts were too low, more than 15 rarely observed V segments, including chromosome 9 orphons, were excluded from the earlier analysis of a few hundred of the donors. In an earlier analysis of around 500 of the donors, most TCR beta V segments appeared in productive rearrangements about 87% or about 30% of the time, broadly matching IMGT annotations. The authors suggested that the approach could potentially be extended to other disease states and immunological phenotypes. Because the 87-base-pair reads could not distinguish some IMGT-functional V segments, including TRBV6-2 and TRBV6-3, those segments were excluded. Most TCR sequences were seen in very few donors, while some public TCRs were found in many individuals. Because HLA typing was unavailable for some donors at each locus, only the typed subset was used in association tests. An association between a missense DCLRE1C variant and V-gene and J-gene trimming of TCR beta chains was found in a later genetic analysis and replicated in an independent cohort. A further reported finding was that TCR beta sequences accurately predicted the HLA-A and HLA-B alleles for most subjects in the first cohort. Assigning TCR associations to individual alleles was difficult when HLA alleles, especially DR and DQ, strongly co-occurred. Linkage disequilibrium might explain the correlated functional status among segregating V segments, but an unknown experimental factor could not be ruled out. Presence/absence analyses assumed roughly uniform sequencing depth across donors, an assumption that may not hold. The classifier was reported to diagnose cytomegalovirus status with high specificity and sensitivity in both the original cohort and the validation cohort. This cohort had only TCR beta chains sequenced, and the lack of alpha or paired-chain data limited which features could be detected. The sequencing pipeline was judged likely to have produced a cluster of highly shared sequence variants as a technical artifact. In vitro tests confirmed that a few of the cytomegalovirus-associated TCR beta chains recognize cytomegalovirus antigens. In a later analysis, HLA-associated TCR beta chains were found to be more clonally expanded and to have lower generation probabilities than equally common non-associated chains.

This sequence was found in a man under 40 in good health and CMV-seronegative. The receptor chain draws on TRBV5-1 and TRBJ2-1, and the D gene may be TRBD1, 6 bases matching. Sequencing was carried out using PBMCs. The CDR3 corresponds to CASSLVFPGADEQFF. The DNA sequence is as follows: TGCGCCAGCAGCTTGGTGTTTCCAGGGGCGGATGAGCAGTTCTTC.